The next 30 T cell receptor beta chains were all read from a single sample in a study of Ad26.COV2.S vaccination and SARS-CoV-2 variants. Noted treatment: some 20 received Ad26.COV2.S at low or high dose, single or two shots; about 5 received placebo; per-sample allocation not given. The study sampled participants on day 63 after the first vaccine or placebo injection. Data came from immunoSEQ multiplex PCR; TCRdb stores just in-frame clones and leaves some out. The sample holds more than 350,000 clones; 80% to 95% are singletons and the top ten take 12%. The input for sequencing was peripheral blood, taken in a trial of Ad26.COV2.S vaccine versus placebo. All receptors come from a person aged 18-60 years who received the Ad26.COV2.S COVID-19 vaccine or a placebo.

The chain couples TRBV20-1 to TRBJ1-5; D may be TRBD1 (5 bases). The germline gives CDR1 DFQATT, CDR2 SNEGSKA (reference sequence). Trimming cost V 6 bases and J 6 bases, with 18 bases left between them. This CDR3 contains 14 residues. DNA for the CDR3: TGCAGTGCAAGTCCTCCAGGGAGAGGTCAGCCCCAGCATTTT. This translates into CSASPPGRGQPQHF.

The chain employs TRBV4-3 and TRBJ1-1; a weak D match, TRBD1 (5 bases). V lost 1 base and J 1 base, leaving 10 bases between the germline ends. The germline V gene encodes CDR1 LGHNA and CDR2 YSLEER. There are 15 residues in the CDR3. As DNA, the CDR3 is TGCGCCAGCAGCCAAGTCTGGGGGTCGAACACTGAAGCTTTCTTT. This codes for CASSQVWGSNTEAFF.

This clone has just one count. This chain connects TRBV7-3 to TRBJ2-1; 8 bases match TRBD1. The germline CDR1 and CDR2 sequences are SGHTA and FQGTGA. V lost 4 bases to trimming and J lost 7 bases; unmatched junction nucleotides: 9. CDR3 size: 15 residues. This CDR3 reads CASSSYGQGGNEQFF. The CDR3 nucleotides read TGTGCCAGCAGCTCCTACGGACAGGGCGGAAATGAGCAGTTCTTC.

The chain employs TRBV29-1 and TRBJ2-7; the match to TRBD2 covers 11 bases. V lost 2 bases and J lost 3; bases outside the gene matches: 6. This CDR3 contains 15 residues. The V gene's germline CDR1 is SQVTM and CDR2 ANQGSEA. The CDR3 spells CSVETLAGGIYEQYF. The DNA for the CDR3 is TGCAGCGTTGAAACCTTAGCGGGAGGGATCTACGAGCAGTACTTC.

This clone was counted once. This chain uses TRBV18 with TRBJ2-2; TRBD2 matches 11 bases. Germline CDR1 reads KGHSH; CDR2 reads LQKENI. CDR3 length: 16 amino acids. Trimming took 5 bases from V and 2 from J; bases not matched to a gene: 4. The CDR3 bases are TGTGCCAGCTCATCGACTAGCGGGACTAACACCGGGGAGCTGTTTTTT. Its protein is CASSSTSGTNTGELFF.

This clone was detected only once. The V and J genes are TRBV29-1 and TRBJ1-1, with 7 bases aligning to TRBD1. The trim removed 4 bases at V and 0 bases at J, leaving 2 bases unmatched. CDR3 length: 13 residues. Per germline, CDR1 SQVTM and CDR2 ANQGSEA. This CDR3 reads CSVAGTVNTEAFF. The CDR3 region has the DNA TGCAGCGTTGCAGGGACAGTGAACACTGAAGCTTTCTTT.

The chain uses TRBV18 and TRBJ2-1, with 7 bases aligning to TRBD1. The length of the CDR3 is 14 residues. From germline, CDR1 is KGHSH and CDR2 LQKENI. Trimming took 6 bases from V and 4 from J; bases not matched to a gene: 6. The DNA for the CDR3 is TGTGCCAGCTCCCAGGGGGAAGTATACAATGAGCAGTTCTTC. Its translation is CASSQGEVYNEQFF.

The chain is built from TRBV18 and TRBJ1-2; 10 positions match TRBD1. V shed 3 bases and J 2 bases; nucleotides not matched to a gene: 3. This CDR3 is 15 amino acids long. Germline loops: CDR1 KGHSH, CDR2 LQKENI. As DNA, the CDR3 is TGTGCCAGCTCACCGAGGACAGGGGGAAACTATGGCTACACCTTC. Its translation: CASSPRTGGNYGYTF.

The chain recombines TRBV7-9 with TRBJ1-2, with D possibly matching TRBD1 (5 bases). V lost 5 bases and J lost 4, with 17 bases in between. CDR3 size: 15 residues. The germline V gene encodes CDR1 SEHNR and CDR2 FQNEAQ (reference sequence). CDR3 sequence reads: CASSDGAGRIYGYTF. Written as DNA, the CDR3 is TGTGCCAGCAGCGACGGGGCAGGGAGGATCTATGGCTACACCTTC.

The chain employs TRBV15 and TRBJ2-5; 9 bases fit TRBD2. CDR1 LNHNV and CDR2 YYDKDF come from the germline V gene (reference sequence). With V trimmed by 0 bases and J by 4 bases, 12 bases remained unmatched. The CDR3 is 18 residues long. The CDR3 region has the DNA TGTGCCACCAGCAGAGATCGTTGGCTAGCGGGGCTGCCAGAGACCCAGTACTTC. This encodes CATSRDRWLAGLPETQYF.

V and J are TRBV10-3 and TRBJ1-1; D uncertain. Germline V gene lookup returns CDR1 ENHRY and CDR2 SYGVKD. The V end lost 3 bases, the J end lost 2 bases, and 10 bases lay between the germline ends. CDR3 size: 14 residues. CDR3: CAISEQTSNTEAFF. CDR3 bases: TGTGCCATCAGTGAACAGACTTCCAACACTGAAGCTTTCTTT.

The rearrangement joins TRBV29-1 to TRBJ1-4; D might be TRBD1 (5 bases). V dropped 4 bases and J dropped 8 bases, with 14 bases sitting between them. This CDR3 has 13 amino acids. CDR1 is SQVTM, CDR2 ANQGSEA, per germline. CDR3 sequence reads: CSVVKGEDEKLFF. DNA for the CDR3: TGCAGCGTTGTCAAAGGGGAGGACGAAAAACTGTTTTTT.

The chain has TRBV5-1 and TRBJ2-3; D ambiguous. Trimming cost V 0 bases and J 2 bases, with 4 bases left between them. CDR3 length equals 13 residues. Germline V lookup: CDR1 SGHRS, CDR2 YFSETQ. CDR3 loop: CASSLGDTDTQYF. CDR3 DNA sequence: TGCGCCAGCAGCTTGGGGGACACAGATACGCAGTATTTT.

V is TRBV10-3 and J is TRBJ2-3; D remains unclear. Trimming removed 3 bases from V and 4 bases from J, with 14 bases in between. The CDR3 length is 15 residues. Germline V gene sequence: CDR1 ENHRY, CDR2 SYGVKD. The CDR3 sequence: CAISDDGSKADTQYF. DNA for the CDR3: TGTGCCATCAGTGATGACGGGTCGAAAGCAGATACGCAGTATTTT.

This rearrangement joins TRBV30 to TRBJ2-1, with TRBD2 as a possible D gene (6 bases). The CDR3 sequence is 18 residues long. V lost 3 bases, J lost 0 bases, and 21 bases lay in between. Germline assignment: CDR1 GTSNPN and CDR2 SVGIG (reference sequence). The CDR3 sequence is CAWRVNIFGGSSYNEQFF. For the CDR3, the DNA is TGTGCCTGGAGGGTCAATATCTTTGGAGGGAGCTCCTACAATGAGCAGTTCTTC. The complete variable domain, with remaining parts taken from reference TRBV30 and TRBJ2-1, reads SQTIHQWPATLVQPVGSPLSLECTVEGTSNPNLYWYRQAAGRGLQLLFYSVGIGQISSEVPQNLSASRPQDRQFILSSKKLLLSDSGFYLCAWRVNIFGGSSYNEQFFGPGTRLTVL.

This clone was observed a single time. The V and J genes are TRBV29-1 and TRBJ2-1; TRBD1 agrees at 8 bases. Germline V gives CDR1 SQVTM, CDR2 ANQGSEA. The CDR3 loop spans 11 amino acids. Losses at the gene ends were 5 bases for V and 10 bases for J; bases not matched to a gene: 4. The CDR3 region is CSVPQGDEQFF. The CDR3 region has the DNA TGCAGCGTTCCACAGGGGGACGAGCAGTTCTTC.

The V call is TRBV30, the J call TRBJ2-7; D gene uncertain. Between the trimmed V and J ends, which lost 2 bases and 2 bases, there was a span of 7 bases. This CDR3 region has 12 residues. Germline loops: CDR1 GTSNPN, CDR2 SVGIG (reference sequence). The CDR3 reads CAWSQATYEQYF. Written as DNA, the CDR3 is TGTGCCTGGAGTCAGGCCACCTACGAGCAGTACTTC.

The J gene is TRBJ2-7, the V gene TRBV27; 8 bases line up with TRBD2. Trimming took 3 bases from V and 3 from J; bases not matched to a gene: 4. Germline V gives CDR1 MNHEY, CDR2 SMNVEV (reference sequence). The CDR3 covers 14 residues. CDR3 in amino acids: CASSFSGTNYEQYF. The CDR3, as DNA: TGTGCCAGCAGTTTTAGCGGGACGAACTACGAGCAGTACTTC.

The table lists this clone with many counts. V usage is TRBV5-6 and J usage is TRBJ2-7; either TRBD1 or TRBD2 may fit D (5 bases each). Germline loops: CDR1 SGHDT, CDR2 YYEEEE. V gave up 3 bases and J gave up 1 base, with 20 bases separating them. The CDR3 sequence is 17 residues long. The CDR3 spells CASSSTPSGPLSYEQYF. CDR3 bases: TGTGCCAGCAGCTCAACCCCGTCGGGACCACTGTCCTACGAGCAGTACTTC.

This clone has a single count. The chain links TRBV5-1 to TRBJ2-7; maybe TRBD1 (6 bases). The CDR3 is made up of 14 amino acids. Per the germline V gene, CDR1 is SGHRS and CDR2 is YFSETQ. V gave up 3 bases and J gave up 4 bases, with 14 bases separating them. CDR3 DNA: TGCGCCAGCAGCTGGGCCAGGGGAAAGTACGAGCAGTACTTC. It is translated as CASSWARGKYEQYF.

This chain links TRBV28 with TRBJ2-1; D remains unclear. Looked up from germline, CDR1 is MDHEN and CDR2 is SYDVKM. The V end was cut by 3 bases, the J end by 6 bases, with 9 bases between. There are 13 residues in the CDR3. CDR3 sequence reads: CASSLGNLNEQFF. The CDR3 coding sequence is TGTGCCAGCAGTTTGGGCAACCTCAATGAGCAGTTCTTC.

As regards this clone: A much larger clone sits a single nucleotide away, making a read error possible. Other nucleotide sequences in the sample specify the same CDR3. This chain uses TRBV19 with TRBJ2-7; 8 bases fit TRBD1. The V gene's germline CDR1 is LNHDA and CDR2 SQIVND (reference sequence). This CDR3 has 14 amino acids. Trimming at V came to 4 bases and at J to 0 bases, leaving 2 bases not matched to a gene. This chain's CDR3 is CASSRTGSSYEQYF. The CDR3 nucleotides read TGTGCCAGTAGTAGGACAGGGAGCTCCTACGAGCAGTACTTC.

This chain links TRBV11-2 with TRBJ2-3, with unresolved D. The CDR3 contains 12 residues. With 3 bases removed from V and 6 bases from J, the gap between germline ends came to 7 bases. CDR1 SGHAT and CDR2 FQNNGV come from the germline V gene. The CDR3 loop reads CASSFFLDTQYF. In DNA form, the CDR3 reads TGTGCCAGCAGCTTCTTCCTTGATACGCAGTATTTT.

The chain is built from TRBV6-2 or TRBV6-3 and TRBJ1-5; a weak D match, TRBD1 (5 bases). This CDR3 has 15 amino acids. V was pared by 0 bases and J by 3 bases, with 9 bases between. CDR1 and CDR2 (germline): MNHEY, SVGEGT. The CDR3 loop is CASSYSEGNNQPQHF. Here the CDR3 DNA reads TGTGCCAGCAGTTACTCAGAGGGGAACAATCAGCCCCAGCATTTT.

The J gene is TRBJ2-5, the V gene TRBV5-1; unclear D gene. Trimming pared 3 bases from V and 0 bases from J, leaving 6 bases between. Germline values: CDR1 SGHRS, CDR2 YFSETQ. The CDR3 is 13 residues long. As DNA, the CDR3 is TGCGCCAGCAGCTCGCAAGACCAAGAGACCCAGTACTTC. Its protein product is CASSSQDQETQYF.

This chain uses TRBV7-9 with TRBJ2-2; D is perhaps TRBD2 (7 bases). Germline values: CDR1 SEHNR, CDR2 FQNEAQ (reference sequence). V lost 0 bases, J lost 4 bases, and 15 bases lay in between. This CDR3 region has 17 residues. CDR3 coding DNA: TGTGCCAGCAGCTTAGCGAGGGGGGGTAGCGGCACCGGGGAGCTGTTTTTT. Amino acid sequence: CASSLARGGSGTGELFF.

V and J are TRBV19 and TRBJ1-2; TRBD1 might be the D (6 bases). The V and J ends lost 4 bases and 0 bases respectively, with 15 bases between them. The V gene's germline CDR1 is LNHDA and CDR2 SQIVND (reference sequence). The CDR3 spans 16 residues. The CDR3: CASSTFEQGSNYGYTF. Written as DNA, the CDR3 is TGTGCCAGTAGTACATTTGAACAGGGATCTAACTATGGCTACACCTTC.

This chain uses TRBV7-9 with TRBJ2-1; 7 bases fit TRBD2. V gave up 4 bases and J gave up 6 bases; unmatched junction bases: 9. Germline CDR1 and CDR2: SEHNR and FQNEAQ (reference sequence). The CDR3 loop spans 15 amino acids. CDR3 sequence (DNA): TGTGCCAGCAGCTGGGCCTTGGGAGGGATCAATGAGCAGTTCTTC. This codes for CASSWALGGINEQFF.

The V and J genes are TRBV7-9 and TRBJ2-2; D unclear. Trimming took 4 bases from V and 7 from J, leaving 10 bases between them. CDR3 length: 13 amino acids. In germline, CDR1 is SEHNR, CDR2 FQNEAQ (reference sequence). DNA for the CDR3: TGTGCCAGCAGCTCCCCTGTCGACGGGGAGCTGTTTTTT. This translates into CASSSPVDGELFF.

V is TRBV19 and J is TRBJ2-7, with TRBD2 identical over 12 bases. The CDR3 length is 17 residues. Germline lookup yields CDR1 LNHDA and CDR2 SQIVND (reference sequence). The V and J ends lost 5 bases and 2 bases, in that order; junction bases with no gene match: 10. The CDR3 region has the DNA TGTGCCAGTAGTTTCCTGACTAGCGGGAGCAACGCCTACGAGCAGTACTTC. It codes for CASSFLTSGSNAYEQYF.